Sample share makes the clone carrying this T cell receptor beta chain medium-sized. Antigen specificity is unknown. These data belong to a study of vaccination effects on CD4 cells after COVID-19. Study at large: Sampling occurred a median 72 days post second dose, range 14 to 241.

Before sequencing took place, the ViraFEST assay used viral peptide pools to expand antigen-specific CD4+ T cells. Culture proceeded for under twelve days, and CD4+ T cells were then isolated. Vaccine administered to participants consisted of two doses of either BNT162b2 or mRNA-1273. The protocol was immunoSEQ multiplex PCR, while the TCRdb copy is restricted to in-frame clones and leaves out a portion. The table has under 80,000 clones, about 80% seen once. Material: CD4+ T cells from PBMCs cultured with HCoV-OC43 spike peptides, obtained after COVID-19 vaccination. Described subset: HCoV-OC43 spike overlapping peptide pool stimulation. The clonotype originates from a human donor who received a COVID-19 vaccine.

This chain's CDR3 is CASSYMNYGYTF. For the CDR3, the DNA is TGTGCCAGTAGTTACATGAACTATGGCTACACCTTC. This chain joins TRBV19 and TRBJ1-2; no definite D call. Germline values: CDR1 LNHDA, CDR2 SQIVND (reference sequence). The V and J ends lost 5 bases and 2 bases respectively, with 6 bases between them. The CDR3 sequence is 12 residues long.